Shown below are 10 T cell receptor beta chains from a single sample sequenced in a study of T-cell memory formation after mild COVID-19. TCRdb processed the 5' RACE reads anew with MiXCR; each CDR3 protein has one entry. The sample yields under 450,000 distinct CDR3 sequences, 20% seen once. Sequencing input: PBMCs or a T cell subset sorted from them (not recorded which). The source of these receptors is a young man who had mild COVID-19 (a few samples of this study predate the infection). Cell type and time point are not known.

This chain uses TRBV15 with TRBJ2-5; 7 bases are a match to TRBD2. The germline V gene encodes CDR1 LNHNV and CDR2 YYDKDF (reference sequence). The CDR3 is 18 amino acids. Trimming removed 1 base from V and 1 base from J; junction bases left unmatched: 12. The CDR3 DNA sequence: TGTGCCACCAGCAGAGTCGGGAGGCCCTTCGAAGCCCAAGAGACCCAGTACTTC. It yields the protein CATSRVGRPFEAQETQYF.

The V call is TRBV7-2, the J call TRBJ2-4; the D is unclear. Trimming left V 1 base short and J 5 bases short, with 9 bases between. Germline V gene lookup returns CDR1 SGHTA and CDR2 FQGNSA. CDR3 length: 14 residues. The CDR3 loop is CASSLVGWENIQYF. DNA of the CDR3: TGTGCCAGCAGCTTAGTGGGTTGGGAAAACATTCAGTACTTC.

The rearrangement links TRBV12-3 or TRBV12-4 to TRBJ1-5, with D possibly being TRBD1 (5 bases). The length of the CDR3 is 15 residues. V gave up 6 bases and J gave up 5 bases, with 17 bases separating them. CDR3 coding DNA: TGTGCCAGCAGCTCGGGACTGACCTTTGATCAGCCCCAGCATTTT. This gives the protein CASSSGLTFDQPQHF.

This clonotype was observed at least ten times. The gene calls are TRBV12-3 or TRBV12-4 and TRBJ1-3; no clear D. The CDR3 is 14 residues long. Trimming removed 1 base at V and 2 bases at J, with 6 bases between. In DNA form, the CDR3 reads TGTGCCAGCAGTTTAGGGAACGCTGGAAACACCATATATTTT. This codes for CASSLGNAGNTIYF.

CDR3 coding DNA: TGTGCCAGCAGTTACGGGGGAGAGGGAGAAAAACTGTTTTTT. Residues: CASSYGGEGEKLFF. This chain connects TRBV6-6 to TRBJ1-4; possibly TRBD1 for D (5 bases). V was trimmed by 2 bases and J by 8 bases, leaving 12 bases between them. The length of the CDR3 is 14 residues. The germline gives CDR1 MNHNY, CDR2 SVGAGI (reference sequence).

The CDR3 here is CASSLGVLVSTEAFF. CDR3 sequence (DNA): TGTGCCAGCAGCTTGGGAGTACTCGTGAGCACTGAAGCTTTCTTT. This rearrangement joins TRBV11-2 to TRBJ1-1; D is ambiguous. The V gene lost 3 bases and the J gene lost 4 bases, with 15 bases spanning the gap. The CDR3 length is 15 residues. Germline V gene data show CDR1 as SGHAT and CDR2 as FQNNGV.

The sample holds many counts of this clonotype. CDR3 residues: CASSEHGGPRYEQYF. The CDR3 DNA follows: TGTGCCAGCAGTGAGCACGGGGGCCCAAGGTACGAGCAGTACTTC. The V and J genes are TRBV25-1 and TRBJ2-7; D could derive from TRBD1 or TRBD2 (6 bases each). The V end was cut by 3 bases, the J end by 4 bases, with 16 bases between. Germline V gene sequence: CDR1 MGHDK, CDR2 SYGVNS. This CDR3 comprises 15 residues.

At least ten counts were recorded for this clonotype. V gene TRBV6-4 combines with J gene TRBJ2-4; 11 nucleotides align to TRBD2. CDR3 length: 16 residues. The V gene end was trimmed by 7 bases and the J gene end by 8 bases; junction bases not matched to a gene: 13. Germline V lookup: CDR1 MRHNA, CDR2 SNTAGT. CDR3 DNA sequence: TGTGCCAGCACCACTACTAGCGGGGGATGGGAGGACATTCAGTACTTC. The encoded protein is CASTTTSGGWEDIQYF.

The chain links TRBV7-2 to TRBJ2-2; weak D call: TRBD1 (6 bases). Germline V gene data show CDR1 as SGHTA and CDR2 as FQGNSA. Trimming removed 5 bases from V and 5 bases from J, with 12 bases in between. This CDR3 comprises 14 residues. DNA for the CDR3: TGTGCCAGCAGCCAACAGGGTAGAACCGGGGAGCTGTTTTTT. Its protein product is CASSQQGRTGELFF.

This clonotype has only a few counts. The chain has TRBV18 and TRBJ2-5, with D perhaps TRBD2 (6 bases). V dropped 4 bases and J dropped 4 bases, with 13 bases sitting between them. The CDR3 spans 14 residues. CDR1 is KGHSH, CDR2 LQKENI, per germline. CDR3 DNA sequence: TGTGCCAGCTCACTTGGCCTTAGCGGAGAGACCCAGTACTTC. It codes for CASSLGLSGETQYF. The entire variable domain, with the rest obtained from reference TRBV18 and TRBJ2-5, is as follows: NAGVMQNPRHLVRRRGQEARLRCSPMKGHSHVYWYRQLPEEGLKFMVYLQKENIIDESGMPKERFSAEFPKEGPSILRIQQVVRGDSAAYFCASSLGLSGETQYFGPGTRLLVL.